The 24 T cell receptor beta chains below were found in one sample sequenced in a study of regulatory T cells in long-lasting Graves disease. For TCR beta, libraries came from iRepertoire HTBI primers and Arm-PCR of CDR3 regions. Each CDR3 protein is one row after TCRdb ran MiXCR on the multiplex PCR reads. The sample records about 430,000 distinct CDR3 sequences, approximately 15% being singletons. Time point defined: newly diagnosed GD, antithyroid drugs for less than 3 months. TCR sequences were obtained from RNA taken from PBMCs. These data also formed part of another study, on T cells in Graves' hyperthyroidism and ophthalmopathy.

The material sequenced was peripheral blood mononuclear cells (PBMCs), taken at new diagnosis, from a patient treated with antithyroid drugs. The receptors here all came from a woman aged 40 to 55 with Graves disease.

This rearrangement joins TRBV28 to TRBJ2-7, with 14 positions matching TRBD2. From germline, CDR1 is MDHEN and CDR2 SYDVKM. The trim removed 4 bases at V and 12 bases at J, leaving 5 bases unmatched. The CDR3 totals 13 residues. CDR3 sequence (DNA): TGTGCCAGCAGTTCACCGACTAGCGGGAGGGGGTACTTC. This encodes CASSSPTSGRGYF.

There are many counts of this clonotype. The rearrangement joins TRBV20-1 to TRBJ1-4; D unresolved. The V gene lost 6 bases and the J gene lost 1 base, with 12 bases spanning the gap. The germline CDR1 and CDR2 sequences are DFQATT and SNEGSKA (reference sequence). The CDR3 extends over 14 amino acids. The CDR3 loop reads CSAPDARTNEKLFF. The CDR3 bases are TGCAGTGCGCCGGACGCACGAACTAATGAAAAACTGTTTTTT.

This clonotype occurred many times. The chain couples TRBV5-1 to TRBJ2-2; no firm D call. The length of the CDR3 is 15 residues. Between the trimmed V and J ends, which lost 5 bases and 0 bases, there was a span of 11 bases. Germline V lookup: CDR1 SGHRS, CDR2 YFSETQ. The DNA for the CDR3 is TGCGCCAGCAGGACCGTTAACGCGAACACCGGGGAGCTGTTTTTT. It translates to CASRTVNANTGELFF.

The chain employs TRBV10-2 and TRBJ2-4; perhaps TRBD2 as D (6 bases). The CDR3 runs 16 residues. V was pared by 5 bases and J by 2 bases, with 16 bases between. Germline V gene data show CDR1 as WSHSY and CDR2 as SAAADI. CDR3 bases: TGCGCCAGCAGTCGGGATCCCGGGGGATCCAAAAACATTCAGTACTTC. This codes for CASSRDPGGSKNIQYF.

V gene TRBV19 combines with J gene TRBJ1-5; D gene uncertain. The ends were cut back, 9 bases at V and 6 bases at J, with 18 bases in the middle. The CDR3 is 14 residues long. Germline values: CDR1 LNHDA, CDR2 SQIVND (reference sequence). CDR3 nucleotide sequence: TGTGCCAGCGCCGGCGGGCGGACGGTTCAGCCCCAGCATTTT. Amino acids: CASAGGRTVQPQHF.

Ten or more counts support this clonotype. The J gene is TRBJ1-1, the V gene TRBV7-3; possible D gene TRBD1, 6 bases. This CDR3 contains 13 residues. Trimming shortened V by 5 bases and J by 4 bases, and 11 bases separated the two germline ends. The germline V gene encodes CDR1 SGHTA and CDR2 FQGTGA. Here the CDR3 reads CASSPGVTTEAFF. As DNA, the CDR3 is TGTGCCAGCAGCCCAGGGGTTACCACTGAAGCTTTCTTT.

Comment on this clonotype: A read error is possible here, since a much larger clone lies one base away. This rearrangement joins TRBV20-1 to TRBJ2-1; D assignment may be TRBD1 or TRBD2 (5 bases each). CDR3 length: 12 residues. CDR1 is DFQATT and CDR2 is SNEGSKA in the germline V gene (reference sequence). Written as DNA, the CDR3 is TGCAGTGCTGGGGACGGAGACAATGCGCAGTTCTTC. It specifies CSAGDGDNAQFF.

This clonotype was observed many times. CDR3 DNA: TGTGCCAGCAGTGGTGGGGGCAATCAGCCCCAGCATTTT. It specifies CASSGGGNQPQHF. The chain links TRBV2 to TRBJ1-5; D ambiguous. The CDR3 extends over 13 amino acids. Germline CDR1 reads SNHLY; CDR2 reads FYNNEI. V was shortened by 4 bases and J by 2 bases, with 6 bases between the two germline ends.

This clonotype was observed at least ten times. This chain connects TRBV27 to TRBJ1-4; possible D gene TRBD1, 5 bases. This CDR3 is 13 amino acids long. V was cut by 2 bases and J by 8 bases, with 9 bases left in between. Germline V gene sequence: CDR1 MNHEY, CDR2 SMNVEV (reference sequence). The CDR3, as DNA: TGTGCCAGCAGTTTAGGGGGGGACGAAAAACTGTTTTTT. This encodes CASSLGGDEKLFF.

The rearrangement uses TRBV29-1 and TRBJ2-3, with 7 bases identical to TRBD2. There are 15 residues in the CDR3. Germline trimming cut 6 bases from V and 1 base from J; bases unmatched to any gene: 10. The germline V gene has CDR1 SQVTM and CDR2 ANQGSEA. This CDR3 reads CSVALGGTGTDTQYF. CDR3 DNA sequence: TGCAGCGTAGCCCTGGGGGGGACGGGCACAGATACGCAGTATTTT.

In its sample, this clonotype was seen many times. The V and J genes are TRBV13 and TRBJ2-1; 10 bases line up with TRBD2. The CDR3 covers 15 residues. The ends lost 5 bases at V and 8 bases at J; junction bases unmatched: 9. In germline, CDR1 is PRHDT, CDR2 FYEKMQ (reference sequence). The CDR3 DNA sequence: TGTGCCAGCAGCAGCCGGGCTAGCGGGAGAGATGAGCAGTTCTTC. Encoded protein: CASSSRASGRDEQFF.

The gene calls are TRBV19 and TRBJ1-5; D might be TRBD1 (6 bases). Germline values: CDR1 LNHDA, CDR2 SQIVND (reference sequence). Trimming left V 4 bases short and J 5 bases short, with 15 bases between. CDR3 size: 15 residues. CDR3 in DNA: TGTGCCAGTAGTACAAGACAGAGGGGGGATCAGCCCCAGCATTTT. Its protein product is CASSTRQRGDQPQHF.

Turning to this clonotype: Possible read error: a much larger clone is one base away. CDR3 nucleotide sequence: TGTGCCAGCAGCGACGGACAGGGCTACAATGAGCACTTCTTC. This encodes CASSDGQGYNEHFF. This sequence joins TRBV5-6 and TRBJ2-1; TRBD1 matches 8 bases. The CDR3 loop spans 14 amino acids. Germline CDR1 is SGHDT and CDR2 is YYEEEE.

CDR3 loop: CSVEDRVRGRVGFEQYF. CDR3 DNA: TGCAGCGTTGAGGATCGGGTTCGCGGGAGGGTTGGGTTCGAGCAGTACTTC. The V and J genes are TRBV29-1 and TRBJ2-7; 9 nucleotides align to TRBD2. The V gene's germline CDR1 is SQVTM and CDR2 ANQGSEA. The CDR3 loop spans 17 amino acids. The trim removed 3 bases at V and 6 bases at J, leaving 18 bases unmatched.

This clonotype appeared many times. The chain combines TRBV27 with TRBJ2-2; 9 bases are shared with TRBD2. The CDR3 covers 17 residues. V was pared by 5 bases and J by 7 bases, with 14 bases of the junction left unmatched. Germline lookup yields CDR1 MNHEY and CDR2 SMNVEV (reference sequence). CDR3 in amino acids: CASSPERAGGVHGELFF. DNA for the CDR3: TGTGCCAGCAGTCCGGAAAGGGCGGGAGGGGTCCACGGGGAGCTGTTTTTT.

This clonotype was picked up many times. This chain links TRBV6-2 or TRBV6-3 with TRBJ2-1, with TRBD2 matching 9 bases. Per germline, CDR1 MNHEY and CDR2 SVGEGT. V lost 0 bases and J lost 10; bases outside the gene matches: 7. This CDR3 comprises 15 residues. The CDR3 here is CASSYSSLAGLEQFF. As DNA, the CDR3 is TGTGCCAGCAGTTACTCGTCACTAGCGGGTCTGGAGCAGTTCTTC.

The chain uses TRBV11-2 and TRBJ2-3; D gene uncertain. Per the germline V gene, CDR1 is SGHAT and CDR2 is FQNNGV. The CDR3 loop spans 15 amino acids. The ends were cut back, 6 bases at V and 1 base at J, with 14 bases in the middle. DNA of the CDR3: TGTGCCAGCAGTCGTGGACCTTCACGCACAGATACGCAGTATTTT. It encodes CASSRGPSRTDTQYF.

This clonotype came up many times. The gene calls are TRBV5-8 and TRBJ1-4; the D is unclear. With 0 bases removed from V and 7 bases from J, the gap between germline ends came to 4 bases. The CDR3 totals 12 residues. Germline assignment: CDR1 SGHTS and CDR2 YDEGEE. The CDR3 sequence is CASSLDGEKLFF. The CDR3 nucleotides are TGTGCCAGCAGCTTGGACGGTGAAAAACTGTTTTTT.

The chain uses TRBV6-2 or TRBV6-3 and TRBJ2-2, with 8 bases aligning to TRBD1. The J segment lost 6 bases and the V segment lost 2 bases, leaving 8 bases of the junction unmatched. Germline V CDR1 and CDR2: MNHEY, SVGEGT. This CDR3 spans 16 amino acids. In DNA, the CDR3 is TGTGCCAGCAGTTACCGGGAGTCAGGGGGCCCCGGGGAGCTGTTTTTT. Amino acid sequence: CASSYRESGGPGELFF.

Many counts were recorded for this clonotype. This chain connects TRBV2 to TRBJ2-1; 14 bases align to TRBD2. This CDR3 is built from 15 residues. With V trimmed by 7 bases and J by 10 bases, 9 bases remained unmatched. CDR1 and CDR2 from the germline V gene are SNHLY and FYNNEI. CDR3 sequence reads: CASTLGLAGVEEQFF. The CDR3 DNA follows: TGTGCCAGCACTCTGGGACTAGCGGGAGTAGAAGAGCAGTTCTTC.

This clonotype was observed many times. This chain uses TRBV27 with TRBJ2-1; D is possibly TRBD1 (6 bases). The CDR3 is 15 residues long. The V gene lost 4 bases and the J gene lost 6 bases, with 16 bases spanning the gap. The germline V gene has CDR1 MNHEY and CDR2 SMNVEV (reference sequence). The CDR3 bases are TGTGCCAGCAGTTCACCGCACAGGGTCGGCAATGAGCAGTTCTTC. It yields the protein CASSSPHRVGNEQFF.

Ten or more counts support this clonotype. The chain carries TRBV19 and TRBJ2-3; 7 bases map to TRBD2. Germline trimming cut 9 bases from V and 4 bases from J; bases unmatched to any gene: 10. Germline V lookup: CDR1 LNHDA, CDR2 SQIVND (reference sequence). The CDR3 runs to 14 residues. The CDR3 loop is CASKRLAASDTQYF. DNA of the CDR3: TGTGCCAGCAAAAGACTAGCAGCCTCAGATACGCAGTATTTT. Using reference TRBV19 and TRBJ2-3 for the parts outside the CDR3, the full variable domain is DGGITQSPKYLFRKEGQNVTLSCEQNLNHDAMYWYRQDPGQGLRLIYYSQIVNDFQKGDIAEGYSVSREKKESFPLTVTSAQKNPTAFYLCASKRLAASDTQYFGPGTRLTVL.

On this clonotype itself: This may come from a read error, since a much larger clone is one base off. This chain connects TRBV6-9 to TRBJ2-7; 9 bases fit TRBD1. CDR3 length equals 15 residues. Germline V CDR1 and CDR2: MNHGY, SVAAGI. The CDR3: CASGYSQGANYEQYF. CDR3 bases: TGTGCCAGCGGTTATTCACAGGGGGCTAACTACGAGCAGTACTTC.

The sample holds a few counts of this clonotype. The genes are TRBV20-1 and TRBJ2-5, with 11 bases lining up with TRBD2. The CDR3 spans 16 residues. The V gene end was trimmed by 6 bases and the J gene end by 0 bases; junction bases not matched to a gene: 9. Germline V gives CDR1 DFQATT, CDR2 SNEGSKA (reference sequence). The CDR3 DNA reads as TGCAGTGCAGAGACAGGGGGACTAGCGGACCAAGAGACCCAGTACTTC. This translates into CSAETGGLADQETQYF.